The sample holds many counts of the clone carrying this T cell receptor beta chain. The entry originates in a study of early T cells in non-severe SARS-CoV-2 infection. Study-wide context: Sequencing targeted bulk RNA from unsorted whole blood, leaving chains unpaired.

This CDR3 region has 17 residues. Germline V gene data show CDR1 as DFQATT and CDR2 as SNEGSKA (reference sequence). The V gene lost 5 bases and the J gene lost 4 bases, with 23 bases spanning the gap. Each CDR3 protein is one row after TCRdb ran MiXCR on the 5' RACE reads. There are nearly 45,000 distinct CDR3 sequences in the sample; more than 9% occur only once, and 21% lies in the top ten. The sequence was collected from an adult who was a healthcare worker with PCR-confirmed SARS-CoV-2 infection or an uninfected control (not recorded which). Sequenced input: whole blood. The chain recombines TRBV20-1 with TRBJ2-2; either TRBD1 or TRBD2 may supply D (5 bases each). CDR3 region: CSARPTNRGSFTGELFF. CDR3 nucleotides: TGCAGTGCTCGCCCTACTAACCGGGGCTCCTTCACCGGGGAGCTGTTTTTT.